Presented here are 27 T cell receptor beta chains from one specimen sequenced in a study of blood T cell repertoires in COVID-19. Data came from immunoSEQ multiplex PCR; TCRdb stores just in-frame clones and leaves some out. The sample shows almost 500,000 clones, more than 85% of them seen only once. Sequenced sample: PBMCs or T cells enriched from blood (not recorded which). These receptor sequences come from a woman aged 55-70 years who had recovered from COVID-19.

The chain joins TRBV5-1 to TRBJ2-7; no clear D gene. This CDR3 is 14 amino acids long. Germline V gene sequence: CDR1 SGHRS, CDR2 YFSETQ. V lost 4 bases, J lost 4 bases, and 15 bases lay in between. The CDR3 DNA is TGCGCCAGCAGCCGAGACATCTTCTCTTACGAGCAGTACGTC. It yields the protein CASSRDIFSYEQYV.

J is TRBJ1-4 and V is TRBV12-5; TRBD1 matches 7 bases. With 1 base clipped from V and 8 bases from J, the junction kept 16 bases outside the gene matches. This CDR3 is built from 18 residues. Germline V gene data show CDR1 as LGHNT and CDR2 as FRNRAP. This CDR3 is CASGLAPLSTGEGEKLFF. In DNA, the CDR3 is TGTGCTAGTGGTTTGGCCCCGTTGTCTACAGGGGAAGGGGAAAAACTGTTTTTT.

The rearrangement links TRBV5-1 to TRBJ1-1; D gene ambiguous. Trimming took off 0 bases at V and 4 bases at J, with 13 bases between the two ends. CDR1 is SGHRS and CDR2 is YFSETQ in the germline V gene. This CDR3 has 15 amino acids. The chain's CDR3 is CASSLGFSVSTEAFF. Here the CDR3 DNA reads TGCGCCAGCAGCTTGGGATTTTCGGTTTCCACTGAAGCTTTCTTT.

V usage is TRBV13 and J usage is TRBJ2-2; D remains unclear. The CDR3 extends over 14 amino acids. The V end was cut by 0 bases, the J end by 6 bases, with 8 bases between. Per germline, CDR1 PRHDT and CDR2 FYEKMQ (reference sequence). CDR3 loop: CASSLGWSAGELFF. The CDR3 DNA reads TGTGCCAGCAGCTTAGGCTGGAGTGCCGGGGAGCTGTTTTTT.

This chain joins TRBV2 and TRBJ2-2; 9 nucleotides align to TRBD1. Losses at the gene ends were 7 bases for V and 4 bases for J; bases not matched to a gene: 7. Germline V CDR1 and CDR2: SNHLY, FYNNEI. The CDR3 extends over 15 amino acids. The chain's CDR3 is CASTPGQGRTGELFF. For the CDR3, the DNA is TGTGCCAGCACCCCGGGACAGGGTCGCACCGGGGAGCTGTTTTTT.

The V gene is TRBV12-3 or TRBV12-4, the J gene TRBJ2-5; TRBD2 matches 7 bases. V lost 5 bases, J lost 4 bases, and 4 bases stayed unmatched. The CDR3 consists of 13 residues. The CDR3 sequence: CASSMGGGETQYF. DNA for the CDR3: TGTGCCAGCAGTATGGGGGGGGGAGAGACCCAGTACTTC.

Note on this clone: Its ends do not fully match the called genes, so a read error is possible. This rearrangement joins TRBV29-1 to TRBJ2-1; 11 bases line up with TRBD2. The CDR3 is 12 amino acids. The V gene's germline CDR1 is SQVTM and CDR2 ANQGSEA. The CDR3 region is CSVPNSGGAKVF. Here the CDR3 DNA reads TGCAGCGTTCCCAATAGCGGGGGGGCGAAGGTCTTC.

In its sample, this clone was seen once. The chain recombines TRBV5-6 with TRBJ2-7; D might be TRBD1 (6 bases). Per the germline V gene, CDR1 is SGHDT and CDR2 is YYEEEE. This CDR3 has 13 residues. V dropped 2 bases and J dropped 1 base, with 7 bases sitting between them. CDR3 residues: CASSFGQSYEQYF. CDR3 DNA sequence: TGTGCCAGCAGCTTTGGACAGTCCTACGAGCAGTACTTC.

The CDR3 loop is CASSLSGTGGNYGYTF. The DNA of the CDR3 is TGCGCCAGCAGCTTGAGCGGAACAGGGGGCAACTATGGCTACACCTTC. The chain combines TRBV5-1 with TRBJ1-2, with 9 bases that match TRBD1. This CDR3 comprises 16 residues. CDR1 and CDR2 from the germline V gene are SGHRS and YFSETQ. V lost 1 base to trimming and J lost 2 bases; unmatched junction nucleotides: 6.

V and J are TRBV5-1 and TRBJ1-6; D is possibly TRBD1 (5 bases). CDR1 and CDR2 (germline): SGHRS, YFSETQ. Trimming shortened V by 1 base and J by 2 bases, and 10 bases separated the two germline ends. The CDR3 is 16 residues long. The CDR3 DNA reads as TGCGCCAGCAGCTTGACAGGAGAGCCCTATAATTCACCCCTCCACTTT. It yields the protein CASSLTGEPYNSPLHF.

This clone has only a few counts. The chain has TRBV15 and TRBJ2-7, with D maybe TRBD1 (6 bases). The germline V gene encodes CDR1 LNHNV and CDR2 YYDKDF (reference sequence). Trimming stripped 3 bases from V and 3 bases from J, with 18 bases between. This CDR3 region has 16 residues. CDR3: CATSRGARTKIYEQYV. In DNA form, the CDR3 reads TGTGCCACCAGCAGGGGGGCCAGAACCAAGATCTACGAGCAGTACGTC.

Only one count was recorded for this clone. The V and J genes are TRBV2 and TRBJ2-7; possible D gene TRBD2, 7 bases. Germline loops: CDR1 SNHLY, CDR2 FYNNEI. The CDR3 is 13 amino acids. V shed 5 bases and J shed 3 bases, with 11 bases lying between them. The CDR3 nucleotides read TGTGCCAGCAGTTGGGGGGGGCTCTACGAGCAGTACTTC. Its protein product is CASSWGGLYEQYF.

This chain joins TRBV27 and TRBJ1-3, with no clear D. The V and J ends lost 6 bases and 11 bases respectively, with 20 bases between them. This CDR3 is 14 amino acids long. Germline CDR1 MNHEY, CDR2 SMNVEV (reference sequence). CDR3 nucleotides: TGTGCCAGCAGGAATTCTGCGCCCCGCAATCCCATATATTTT. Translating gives CASRNSAPRNPIYF.

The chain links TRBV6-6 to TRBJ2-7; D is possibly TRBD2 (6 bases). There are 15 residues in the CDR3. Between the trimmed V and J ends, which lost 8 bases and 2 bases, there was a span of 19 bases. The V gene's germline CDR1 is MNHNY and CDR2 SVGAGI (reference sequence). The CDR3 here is CASCLSGTGTYEQYV. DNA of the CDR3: TGTGCCAGCTGTCTTAGCGGAACCGGTACCTACGAGCAGTACGTC.

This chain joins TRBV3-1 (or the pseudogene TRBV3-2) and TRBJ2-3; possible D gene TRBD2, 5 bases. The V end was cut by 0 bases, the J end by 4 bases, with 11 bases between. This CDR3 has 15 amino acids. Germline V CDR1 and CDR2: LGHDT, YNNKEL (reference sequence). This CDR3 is CASSQESEGADTQYF. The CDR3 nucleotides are TGTGCCAGCAGCCAAGAAAGCGAGGGCGCAGATACGCAGTATTTT.

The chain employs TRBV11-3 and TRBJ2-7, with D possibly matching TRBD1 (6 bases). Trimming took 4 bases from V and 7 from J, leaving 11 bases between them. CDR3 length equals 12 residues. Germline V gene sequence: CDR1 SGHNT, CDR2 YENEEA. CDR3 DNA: TGTGCCAGCAGCTACAGGGTTGGAGAGCAGTACTTC. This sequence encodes CASSYRVGEQYF.

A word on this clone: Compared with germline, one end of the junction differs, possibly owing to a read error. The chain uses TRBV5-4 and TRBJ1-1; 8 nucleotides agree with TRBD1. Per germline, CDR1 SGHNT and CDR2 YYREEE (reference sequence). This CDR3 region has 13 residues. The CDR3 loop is CAGSLDRGPGAFF. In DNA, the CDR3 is TGTGCCGGCAGCCTCGACAGGGGCCCTGGGGCTTTCTTT.

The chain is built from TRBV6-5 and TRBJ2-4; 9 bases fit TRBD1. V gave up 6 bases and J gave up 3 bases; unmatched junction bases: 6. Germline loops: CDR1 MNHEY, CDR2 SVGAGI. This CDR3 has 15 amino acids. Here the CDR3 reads CASSAGTGNKNIQYF. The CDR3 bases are TGTGCCAGCAGCGCCGGGACAGGGAACAAAAACATTCAGTACTTC.

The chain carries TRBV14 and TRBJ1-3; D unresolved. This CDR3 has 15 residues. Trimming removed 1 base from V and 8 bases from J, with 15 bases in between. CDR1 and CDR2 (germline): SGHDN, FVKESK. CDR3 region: CASSQGGTAGDTIYF. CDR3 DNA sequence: TGTGCCAGCAGCCAAGGAGGAACGGCGGGAGACACCATATATTTT.

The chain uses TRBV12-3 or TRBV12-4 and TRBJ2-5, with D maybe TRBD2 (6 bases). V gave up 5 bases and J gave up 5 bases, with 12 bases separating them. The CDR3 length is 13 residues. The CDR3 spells CASSDRDWETQYF. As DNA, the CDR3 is TGTGCCAGCAGTGACCGGGACTGGGAGACCCAGTACTTC.

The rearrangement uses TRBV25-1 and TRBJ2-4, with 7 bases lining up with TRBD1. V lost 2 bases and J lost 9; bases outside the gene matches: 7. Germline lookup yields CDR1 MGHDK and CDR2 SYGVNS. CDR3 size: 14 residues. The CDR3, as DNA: TGTGCCAGCAGTGAAATAGGGGGCGAAATCATTCAGTACTTC. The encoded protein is CASSEIGGEIIQYF. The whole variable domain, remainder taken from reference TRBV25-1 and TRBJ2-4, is EADIYQTPRYLVIGTGKKITLECSQTMGHDKMYWYQQDPGMELHLIHYSYGVNSTEKGDLSSESTVSRIRTEHFPLTLESARPSHTSQYLCASSEIGGEIIQYFGAGTRLSVL.

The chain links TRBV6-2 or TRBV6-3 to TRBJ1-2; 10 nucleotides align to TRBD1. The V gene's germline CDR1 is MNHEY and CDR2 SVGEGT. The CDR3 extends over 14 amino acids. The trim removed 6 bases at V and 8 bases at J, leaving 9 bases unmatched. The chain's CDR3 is CASSYWGQGYGYTF. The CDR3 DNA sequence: TGTGCCAGCAGCTATTGGGGACAGGGGTACGGCTACACCTTC.

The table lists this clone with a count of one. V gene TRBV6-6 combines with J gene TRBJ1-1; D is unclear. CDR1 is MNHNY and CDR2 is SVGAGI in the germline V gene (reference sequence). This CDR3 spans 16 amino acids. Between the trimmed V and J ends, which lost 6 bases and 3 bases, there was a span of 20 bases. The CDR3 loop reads CASRGRVGSLDTEAFF. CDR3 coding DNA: TGTGCCAGCAGGGGGAGGGTGGGTTCCTTGGACACTGAAGCTTTCTTT.

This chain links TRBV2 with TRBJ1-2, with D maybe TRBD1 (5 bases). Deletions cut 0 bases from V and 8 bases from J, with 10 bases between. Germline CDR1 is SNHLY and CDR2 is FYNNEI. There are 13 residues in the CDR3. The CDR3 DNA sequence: TGTGCCAGCAGTGAAGCAGGGGTTGGGGGCTACACCTTC. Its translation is CASSEAGVGGYTF.

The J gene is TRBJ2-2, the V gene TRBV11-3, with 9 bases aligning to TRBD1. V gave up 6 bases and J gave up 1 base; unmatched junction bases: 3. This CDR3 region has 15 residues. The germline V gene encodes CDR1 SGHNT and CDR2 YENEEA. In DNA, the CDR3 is TGTGCCAGCAGTCCGGGACAGGGGAACACCGGGGAGCTGTTTTTT. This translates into CASSPGQGNTGELFF.

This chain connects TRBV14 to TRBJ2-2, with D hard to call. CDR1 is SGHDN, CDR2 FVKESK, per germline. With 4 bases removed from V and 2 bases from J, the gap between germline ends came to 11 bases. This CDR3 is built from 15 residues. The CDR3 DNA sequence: TGTGCCAGCAGCCGACAATTCGATAACACCGGGGAGCTGTTTTTT. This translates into CASSRQFDNTGELFF.

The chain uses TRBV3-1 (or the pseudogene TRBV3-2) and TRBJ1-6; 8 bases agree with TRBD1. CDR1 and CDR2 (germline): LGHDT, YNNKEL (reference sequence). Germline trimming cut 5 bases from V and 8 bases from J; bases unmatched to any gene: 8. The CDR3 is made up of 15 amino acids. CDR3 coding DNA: TGTGCCAGCAGCTCGACAGGGGTGAACTATTCACCCCTCCACTTT. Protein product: CASSSTGVNYSPLHF.